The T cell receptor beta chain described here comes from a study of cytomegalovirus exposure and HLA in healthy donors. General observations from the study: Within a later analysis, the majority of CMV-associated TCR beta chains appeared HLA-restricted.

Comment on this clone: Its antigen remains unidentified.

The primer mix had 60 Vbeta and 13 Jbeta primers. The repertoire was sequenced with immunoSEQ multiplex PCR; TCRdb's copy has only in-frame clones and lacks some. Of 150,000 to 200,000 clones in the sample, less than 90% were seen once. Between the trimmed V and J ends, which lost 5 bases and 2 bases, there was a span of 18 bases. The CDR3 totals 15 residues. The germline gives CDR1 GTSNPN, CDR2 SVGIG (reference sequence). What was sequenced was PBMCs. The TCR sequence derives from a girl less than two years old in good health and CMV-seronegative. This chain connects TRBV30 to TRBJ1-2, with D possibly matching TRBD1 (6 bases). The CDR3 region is CAWGNLGAANYGYTF. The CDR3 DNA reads TGTGCCTGGGGTAACTTGGGGGCGGCAAACTATGGCTACACCTTC.